This entry is about one T cell receptor (beta chain). The sample is drawn from a study of blood T cell repertoires in COVID-19. Study information: Specimens from acute and convalescent COVID-19 originated in the United States, Italy and Spain. PBMCs, B-cell-depleted T cells, or T cells were the source of the cDNA or gDNA that made up the material.

V shed 2 bases and J shed 2 bases, with 11 bases lying between them. CDR1 and CDR2 from the germline V gene are SGHDT and YYEEEE. The CDR3 has 15 residues. Study processing details: Quantification of nucleated cells was approximated via reference gene primer amplification. Profiling relied on immunoSEQ multiplex PCR, and the TCRdb table lists in-frame clones only, not all of them. V, J and clone size are those of that table, while D and trimming were read from the DNA. The sample lists approximately 220,000 clones; 75% to 90% were seen once. Sequenced material: peripheral blood. The V gene is TRBV5-6, the J gene TRBJ1-5, with a tentative D call TRBD1 (6 bases). The TCR originated in a man aged 40-50 years with acute or convalescent COVID-19. CDR3 DNA sequence: TGTGCCAGCAGCTTTCAGGGGCCGGGCAATCAGCCCCAGCATTTT. It codes for CASSFQGPGNQPQHF. Looking up the rest from reference TRBV5-6 and TRBJ1-5 gives the full variable domain: DAGVTQSPTHLIKTRGQQVTLRCSPKSGHDTVSWYQQALGQGPQFIFQYYEEEERQRGNFPDRFSGHQFPNYSSELNVNALLLGDSALYLCASSFQGPGNQPQHFGDGTRLSIL.